Presented here are 7 T cell receptor beta chains from one specimen sequenced in a study of blood T cell repertoires in COVID-19. The protocol was immunoSEQ multiplex PCR, while the TCRdb copy is restricted to in-frame clones and leaves out a portion. The sample records some 400,000 clones, more than 70% being singletons. The sequenced material came from peripheral blood. These receptors came from a woman in her 30s with COVID-19, enrolled during active disease.

The chain uses TRBV7-2 and TRBJ2-7, with 7 bases fitting TRBD2. Germline V lookup: CDR1 SGHTA, CDR2 FQGNSA. Losses at the gene ends were 0 bases for V and 2 bases for J; bases not matched to a gene: 4. The CDR3 extends over 15 amino acids. The CDR3: CASSLAGGTAYEQYF. The DNA for the CDR3 is TGTGCCAGCAGCTTAGCGGGAGGGACGGCCTACGAGCAGTACTTC.

The chain combines TRBV9 with TRBJ2-6; TRBD1 matches 9 bases. This CDR3 region has 18 residues. Germline CDR1 reads SGDLS; CDR2 reads YYNGEE. Trimming cost V 4 bases and J 4 bases; bases outside gene matches: 12. The CDR3 DNA follows: TGTGCCAGCAGCAGATATCCCGGGACAGGGACCGGGGCCAACGTCCTGACTTTC. Protein product: CASSRYPGTGTGANVLTF.

This clone was seen more than once but under ten times. The V call is TRBV28, the J call TRBJ1-1, with D perhaps TRBD1 (5 bases). Germline V gene data show CDR1 as MDHEN and CDR2 as SYDVKM. The CDR3 has 17 residues. V lost 5 bases to trimming and J lost 4 bases, with 23 bases between them. This CDR3 is CASSPILGGGIGTEAFF. CDR3 coding DNA: TGTGCCAGCAGTCCGATCCTCGGTGGGGGGATAGGCACTGAAGCTTTCTTT.

The chain's CDR3 is CASSQDPDNEQFF. Written as DNA, the CDR3 is TGTGCCAGCAGCCAAGATCCCGACAATGAGCAGTTCTTC. The chain couples TRBV4-2 to TRBJ2-1; the D is unclear. V was pared by 0 bases and J by 5 bases, with 5 bases between. This CDR3 contains 13 residues. Germline lookup yields CDR1 LGHNA and CDR2 YNFKEQ.

This clone showed up just a few times. The J gene is TRBJ2-5, the V gene TRBV5-1; D gene unclear. Deletions cut 4 bases from V and 9 bases from J, with 16 bases between. This CDR3 has 13 amino acids. Germline values: CDR1 SGHRS, CDR2 YFSETQ. The CDR3 protein is CASSGRVSQPQYF. The CDR3 DNA reads TGCGCCAGCAGCGGCCGGGTCTCCCAGCCCCAGTACTTC.

This chain links TRBV28 with TRBJ1-5, with 10 bases lining up with TRBD1. V shed 4 bases and J 6 bases; nucleotides not matched to a gene: 6. The CDR3 extends over 15 amino acids. Per germline, CDR1 MDHEN and CDR2 SYDVKM. In nucleotides, the CDR3 is TGTGCCAGCAGTTCCCCGACAGGGGGCATTCAGCCCCAGCATTTT. It encodes CASSSPTGGIQPQHF.

A few counts support this clone. The chain has TRBV28 and TRBJ2-7; 13 bases fit TRBD2. The CDR3 is 16 residues long. Germline V gene data show CDR1 as MDHEN and CDR2 as SYDVKM. The J segment lost 4 bases and the V segment lost 5 bases, leaving 8 bases of the junction unmatched. Here the CDR3 reads CASSVLAGGSGYEQYF. The CDR3 DNA sequence: TGTGCCAGCAGTGTACTAGCGGGAGGGTCCGGGTACGAGCAGTACTTC. Filled out from reference TRBV28 and TRBJ2-7, the complete variable domain reads DVKVTQSSRYLVKRTGEKVFLECVQDMDHENMFWYRQDPGLGLRLIYFSYDVKMKEKGDIPEGYSVSREKKERFSLILESASTNQTSMYLCASSVLAGGSGYEQYFGPGTRLTVT.